The clone carrying this TCR beta chain was counted a few times. Its antigen is undetermined. The sample is drawn from a study of blood T cells in healthy people across ages. General study points: CMV infection status of these donors was not known.

No fewer than 5.5 micrograms of total RNA were isolated from every sample. It was with a sample-barcoded 5' primer and a J-beta primer mix that a second PCR of roughly 6 to 12 cycles was run. Each cDNA molecule carried a tag from a template-switch adaptor that contained 12 random nucleotides. MiXCR was run by TCRdb on the 5' RACE reads, yielding one entry per CDR3 protein. The sample has about 780,000 distinct CDR3 sequences, roughly 24% seen once. Germline CDR1 reads SQVTM; CDR2 reads ANQGSEA. The CDR3 loop spans 12 amino acids. These same records also appear under a second study, on T cells of mothers and their children. That investigation notes: Samples came from a few healthy Caucasian mothers and their six children.

The sequencing sample was made of blood. The sequence derives from a boy aged 5 to 17 in good health. The rearrangement uses TRBV29-1 and TRBJ2-5; weak D call: TRBD2 (5 bases). The J call could be wrong; TRBJ2-1 is a better fit for the DNA end. CDR3 protein: CSVATRRGEQFF. For the CDR3, the DNA is TGCAGCGTTGCTACTAGACGCGGTGAGCAGTTCTTC.